This TCR beta chain is drawn from a study of sequential checkpoint blockade in melanoma. Study conclusions and caveats: Pretreatment TIL clonality tracked with response in the nivolumab-first arm.

Concerning this clone: The antigen is not known.

The germline V gene encodes CDR1 SGHRS and CDR2 YFSETQ. V trimming: 0 bases; J trimming: 4 bases; junction bases outside the gene matches: 6. The CDR3 totals 16 residues. Treatment noted: randomized to nivolumab then ipilimumab (arm A) or the reverse (arm B). The protocol was immunoSEQ multiplex PCR, while the TCRdb copy is restricted to in-frame clones and leaves out a portion. The profile shows a few thousand clones, 35% to 50% of them singletons. This sequence originates from a human donor with melanoma. The rearrangement links TRBV5-1 to TRBJ2-7; 11 bases match TRBD1. Sample: tumor tissue (inferred from file names), taken from a patient given nivolumab and ipilimumab in sequence. This CDR3 is CASSLVGGTGGYEQYF. CDR3 coding DNA: TGCGCCAGCAGCTTGGTAGGGGGGACAGGGGGATACGAGCAGTACTTC.